These 12 T cell receptor beta chains originate from one sample sequenced in a study of T cells in localized non-small cell lung cancer. The repertoire was sequenced with immunoSEQ multiplex PCR; TCRdb's copy has only in-frame clones and lacks some. The sample has more than 70,000 clones, roughly 81% seen once; the top ten hold 2.5% to 3%. The sample consisted of peripheral blood, taken before any cancer treatment. These receptors were obtained from a man aged 35-69 years with stage I lung adenocarcinoma.

This chain joins TRBV27 and TRBJ2-1; 9 nucleotides match TRBD1. Per the germline V gene, CDR1 is MNHEY and CDR2 is SMNVEV (reference sequence). The ends lost 6 bases at V and 9 bases at J; junction bases unmatched: 15. CDR3 length: 16 amino acids. The CDR3: CASSVAGGQGRGEQFF. The CDR3 DNA reads TGTGCCAGCAGCGTGGCTGGGGGACAGGGAAGAGGTGAGCAGTTCTTC.

The gene calls are TRBV2 and TRBJ2-2; D unresolved. This CDR3 comprises 11 residues. The V gene lost 7 bases and the J gene lost 10 bases, with 10 bases spanning the gap. CDR1 and CDR2 from the germline V gene are SNHLY and FYNNEI. DNA of the CDR3: TGTGCCAGCACCCTATCCGAGGAGCTGTTTTTT. Its translation: CASTLSEELFF.

The V and J genes are TRBV5-6 and TRBJ1-1; D gene uncertain. Germline V gene sequence: CDR1 SGHDT, CDR2 YYEEEE. The CDR3 covers 12 residues. Between the trimmed V and J ends, which lost 2 bases and 4 bases, there was a span of 6 bases. CDR3 bases: TGTGCCAGCAGCTTATCGGGCACTGAAGCTTTCTTT. Protein product: CASSLSGTEAFF.

The chain employs TRBV5-4 and TRBJ1-1; D unclear. The germline V and J ends were trimmed by 1 base and 4 bases, with 11 bases remaining between them. This CDR3 is 14 amino acids long. Germline values: CDR1 SGHNT, CDR2 YYREEE (reference sequence). CDR3 nucleotide sequence: TGTGCCAGCAGCTTGCGGAGGTTTGGCACTGAAGCTTTCTTT. As protein: CASSLRRFGTEAFF.

J is TRBJ1-2 and V is TRBV7-9; no clear D. Germline V gene lookup returns CDR1 SEHNR and CDR2 FQNEAQ (reference sequence). The CDR3 is 14 amino acids. The V end lost 3 bases, the J end lost 2 bases, and 10 bases lay between the germline ends. CDR3 bases: TGTGCCAGCAGCTTGCACCAAATAAACTATGGCTACACCTTC. Amino acids: CASSLHQINYGYTF.

The chain joins TRBV6-6 to TRBJ1-3; D unresolved. CDR3 size: 15 residues. Between the trimmed V and J ends, which lost 0 bases and 4 bases, there was a span of 10 bases. Germline CDR1 is MNHNY and CDR2 is SVGAGI (reference sequence). The CDR3 DNA sequence: TGTGCCAGCAGTTACTCGGTGGGCAGGGGAAACACCATATATTTT. Protein: CASSYSVGRGNTIYF.

This sequence joins TRBV6-1 and TRBJ2-1; 9 bases are shared with TRBD2. This CDR3 region has 14 residues. Germline V gives CDR1 MNHNS, CDR2 SASEGT. The trim removed 3 bases at V and 6 bases at J, leaving 3 bases unmatched. The CDR3 protein is CASSEPTSGNEQFF. The CDR3 DNA reads TGTGCCAGCAGTGAGCCGACTAGCGGCAATGAGCAGTTCTTC.

The rearrangement uses TRBV28 and TRBJ1-6, with D uncertain. V was cut by 0 bases and J by 5 bases, with 11 bases left in between. Germline V gene lookup returns CDR1 MDHEN and CDR2 SYDVKM. The CDR3 runs to 16 residues. This chain's CDR3 is CASSLWISVNNSPLHF. The CDR3 nucleotides read TGTGCCAGCAGTTTATGGATTTCGGTCAATAATTCACCCCTCCACTTT. The complete variable domain, with remaining parts taken from reference TRBV28 and TRBJ1-6, reads DVKVTQSSRYLVKRTGEKVFLECVQDMDHENMFWYRQDPGLGLRLIYFSYDVKMKEKGDIPEGYSVSREKKERFSLILESASTNQTSMYLCASSLWISVNNSPLHFGNGTRLTVT.

This clone was picked up one time. The V and J genes are TRBV7-9 and TRBJ2-7; tentative D call: TRBD2 (5 bases). V lost 5 bases and J lost 4, with 15 bases in between. The CDR3 covers 14 residues. The germline CDR1 and CDR2 sequences are SEHNR and FQNEAQ (reference sequence). CDR3 DNA: TGTGCCAGCAGCGATCAAGTCGGGAAATACGAGCAGTACTTC. Protein: CASSDQVGKYEQYF.

The chain joins TRBV7-3 to TRBJ2-2; 7 positions agree with TRBD2. The CDR3 covers 15 residues. The V gene's germline CDR1 is SGHTA and CDR2 FQGTGA. Trimming took 0 bases from V and 4 from J; bases not matched to a gene: 2. In nucleotides, the CDR3 is TGTGCCAGCAGCTTAACGAGGGAGGGCACCGGGGAGCTGTTTTTT. Translating gives CASSLTREGTGELFF.

The V gene is TRBV5-1, the J gene TRBJ1-2; D call uncertain. The CDR3 runs to 13 residues. Germline CDR1 is SGHRS and CDR2 is YFSETQ. V was cut by 2 bases and J by 4 bases, with 9 bases left in between. Here the CDR3 DNA reads TGCGCCAGCAGCTTCGGGGAGCCCTATGGCTACACCTTC. As protein: CASSFGEPYGYTF.

The genes are TRBV2 and TRBJ1-4; 9 bases align to TRBD1. V lost 6 bases, J lost 8 bases, and 7 bases stayed unmatched. Germline-derived CDR1 and CDR2 are SNHLY and FYNNEI. The CDR3 is made up of 14 amino acids. The CDR3 region has the DNA TGTGCCAGCAGCCCGGACAGGGGCGGAGAAAAACTGTTTTTT. As protein: CASSPDRGGEKLFF. Together with reference TRBV2 and TRBJ1-4, the CDR3 gives the full variable domain: EPEVTQTPSHQVTQMGQEVILRCVPISNHLYFYWYRQILGQKVEFLVSFYNNEISEKSEIFDDQFSVERPDGSNFTLKIRSTKLEDSAMYFCASSPDRGGEKLFFGSGTQLSVL.